Shown below are 30 T cell receptor beta chains from a single sample sequenced in a study of blood T cell repertoires in COVID-19. Only in-frame clones appear in the TCRdb table, and some are missing; sequencing was by immunoSEQ multiplex PCR. The sample consists of roughly 500,000 clones, approximately 88% of them appearing once. Sequenced sample: PBMCs or T cells enriched from blood (not recorded which). Receptors originate from a woman aged 40 to 50 who had recovered from COVID-19.

The V gene is TRBV5-6, the J gene TRBJ2-2, with 8 bases lining up with TRBD2. CDR1 and CDR2 from the germline V gene are SGHDT and YYEEEE. V shed 4 bases and J 8 bases; nucleotides not matched to a gene: 19. The CDR3 has 18 residues. The CDR3: CASSTPGLERIGLGELFF. CDR3 sequence (DNA): TGTGCCAGCAGCACGCCGGGACTAGAAAGGATTGGTTTGGGGGAGCTGTTTTTT. Supplemented by reference TRBV5-6 and TRBJ2-2, the full variable domain reads DAGVTQSPTHLIKTRGQQVTLRCSPKSGHDTVSWYQQALGQGPQFIFQYYEEEERQRGNFPDRFSGHQFPNYSSELNVNALLLGDSALYLCASSTPGLERIGLGELFFGEGSRLTVL.

The rearrangement uses TRBV11-2 and TRBJ2-2; D gene ambiguous. V lost 4 bases, J lost 5 bases, and 8 bases lay in between. CDR1 is SGHAT and CDR2 is FQNNGV in the germline V gene. The CDR3 has 13 amino acids. This chain's CDR3 is CASSSYRTGELFF. Here the CDR3 DNA reads TGTGCCAGCAGCTCGTACAGAACCGGGGAGCTGTTTTTT.

J is TRBJ1-1 and V is TRBV12-3 or TRBV12-4; 7 nucleotides align to TRBD1. This CDR3 region has 11 residues. With V trimmed by 9 bases and J by 6 bases, 4 bases remained unmatched. The CDR3 DNA sequence: TGTGCCAGTAGTCAGGGGGCTGAAGCTTTCTTT. Amino acids: CASSQGAEAFF.

This chain connects TRBV25-1 to TRBJ1-5; no firm D call. Germline V lookup: CDR1 MGHDK, CDR2 SYGVNS. The CDR3 runs 15 residues. Between the trimmed V and J ends, which lost 3 bases and 3 bases, there was a span of 12 bases. Here the CDR3 reads CASSEGRHLNQPQHF. CDR3 DNA sequence: TGTGCCAGCAGTGAGGGCAGGCACCTCAATCAGCCCCAGCATTTT.

This chain connects TRBV20-1 to TRBJ1-5; 7 bases align to TRBD1. The germline V gene has CDR1 DFQATT and CDR2 SNEGSKA (reference sequence). The CDR3 runs to 15 residues. The trim removed 3 bases at V and 5 bases at J, leaving 10 bases unmatched. The CDR3 sequence is CSASSMTGFDQPQHF. For the CDR3, the DNA is TGCAGTGCTAGTAGTATGACAGGGTTTGATCAGCCCCAGCATTTT.

The chain links TRBV6-2 or TRBV6-3 to TRBJ1-1; D remains unclear. The CDR3 runs to 15 residues. The ends were cut back, 2 bases at V and 0 bases at J, with 10 bases in the middle. The germline V gene encodes CDR1 MNHEY and CDR2 SVGEGT. The CDR3: CASSYRKTLNTEAFF. The DNA for the CDR3 is TGTGCCAGCAGTTACCGTAAGACTCTGAACACTGAAGCTTTCTTT.

The rearrangement joins TRBV2 to TRBJ2-7; D not resolved. V lost 8 bases, J lost 1 base, and 9 bases lay in between. This CDR3 spans 12 amino acids. Germline V gene data show CDR1 as SNHLY and CDR2 as FYNNEI. CDR3 nucleotides: TGTGCCAGCGCTACAGCATCCTACGAGCAGTACTTC. Protein: CASATASYEQYF.

The chain uses TRBV30 and TRBJ2-1; no clear D gene. The CDR3 loop spans 11 amino acids. Germline assignment: CDR1 GTSNPN and CDR2 SVGIG (reference sequence). The V end lost 2 bases, the J end lost 7 bases, and 6 bases lay between the germline ends. DNA for the CDR3: TGTGCCTGGAGTCTTCGGAATGAGCAGTTCTTC. This codes for CAWSLRNEQFF.

This chain connects TRBV6-5 to TRBJ1-3; unclear D gene. CDR3 length: 16 residues. The V gene lost 0 bases and the J gene lost 0 bases, with 9 bases spanning the gap. The germline V gene has CDR1 MNHEY and CDR2 SVGAGI. The CDR3 loop reads CASSYSRLSSGNTIYF. DNA for the CDR3: TGTGCCAGCAGTTACTCGCGCCTTAGCTCTGGAAACACCATATATTTT.

CDR3: CSASSEETQYF. DNA of the CDR3: TGCAGTGCTTCATCGGAGGAGACCCAGTACTTC. This chain uses TRBV20-1 with TRBJ2-5, with unresolved D. Trimming left V 5 bases short and J 5 bases short, with 9 bases between. CDR1 DFQATT and CDR2 SNEGSKA come from the germline V gene (reference sequence). The CDR3 has 11 residues.

The chain combines TRBV19 with TRBJ2-3, with 10 bases identical to TRBD2. Looked up from germline, CDR1 is LNHDA and CDR2 is SQIVND (reference sequence). V shed 5 bases and J 8 bases; nucleotides not matched to a gene: 7. This CDR3 has 14 residues. The DNA for the CDR3 is TGTGCCAGTAGTCCAGCGGGAGGGGTCAGTACGCAGTATTTT. Its translation: CASSPAGGVSTQYF. Using reference TRBV19 and TRBJ2-3 for the parts outside the CDR3, the full variable domain is DGGITQSPKYLFRKEGQNVTLSCEQNLNHDAMYWYRQDPGQGLRLIYYSQIVNDFQKGDIAEGYSVSREKKESFPLTVTSAQKNPTAFYLCASSPAGGVSTQYFGPGTRLTVL.

The chain employs TRBV18 and TRBJ2-3, with D perhaps matching TRBD1 (6 bases). With 3 bases removed from V and 0 bases from J, the gap between germline ends came to 19 bases. Germline CDR1 and CDR2: KGHSH and LQKENI. The CDR3 contains 18 residues. Here the CDR3 DNA reads TGTGCCAGCTCACCCTCCCAGGGGTATGGTGTAAGCACAGATACGCAGTATTTT. Encoded protein: CASSPSQGYGVSTDTQYF.

The rearrangement links TRBV30 to TRBJ1-2; 7 nucleotides agree with TRBD1. Trimming took 5 bases from V and 1 from J; bases not matched to a gene: 4. Germline V gene sequence: CDR1 GTSNPN, CDR2 SVGIG (reference sequence). There are 13 residues in the CDR3. The CDR3 here is CAWHRGGNYGYTF. CDR3 DNA sequence: TGTGCCTGGCACAGGGGAGGTAACTATGGCTACACCTTC.

V usage is TRBV7-9 and J usage is TRBJ1-3; D is perhaps TRBD1 (5 bases). The CDR3 runs 16 residues. Trimming took 5 bases from V and 0 from J, leaving 14 bases between them. CDR1 SEHNR and CDR2 FQNEAQ come from the germline V gene (reference sequence). The CDR3 DNA reads as TGTGCCAGCAGCACCGGGACTGCCACCTCTGGAAACACCATATATTTT. Translating it yields CASSTGTATSGNTIYF.

This chain uses TRBV5-6 with TRBJ1-2, with 7 bases aligning to TRBD1. The germline V gene has CDR1 SGHDT and CDR2 YYEEEE. V shed 4 bases, J shed 4 bases, and the junction held 13 bases outside the gene matches. This CDR3 contains 16 residues. CDR3 DNA: TGTGCCAGCAGCCCTGAATATGGACAGGATCTCTATGGCTACACCTTC. Translation gives CASSPEYGQDLYGYTF. The variable domain in full, with the rest retrieved from reference TRBV5-6 and TRBJ1-2, is DAGVTQSPTHLIKTRGQQVTLRCSPKSGHDTVSWYQQALGQGPQFIFQYYEEEERQRGNFPDRFSGHQFPNYSSELNVNALLLGDSALYLCASSPEYGQDLYGYTFGSGTRLTVV.

The J gene is TRBJ1-1, the V gene TRBV11-2; D perhaps matches TRBD1 (5 bases). The germline V and J ends were trimmed by 4 bases and 2 bases, with 8 bases remaining between them. The CDR3 is 13 residues long. The germline V gene encodes CDR1 SGHAT and CDR2 FQNNGV. CDR3 sequence (DNA): TGTGCCAGCAGCTCAGGGCCTAACACTGAAGCTTTCTTT. It codes for CASSSGPNTEAFF.

The rearrangement links TRBV13 to TRBJ2-1, with TRBD1 matching 8 bases. J gave up 0 bases and V 5 bases, and 6 bases lay outside the gene matches. The CDR3 totals 16 residues. CDR1 is PRHDT, CDR2 FYEKMQ, per germline (reference sequence). CDR3 sequence: CASSRRDRSSYNEQFF. The CDR3 DNA reads TGTGCCAGCAGCAGGAGGGACAGGAGCTCCTACAATGAGCAGTTCTTC.

CDR3 sequence reads: CASREVGLASYEQYF. The DNA of the CDR3 is TGTGCCAGCAGGGAGGTCGGGCTAGCGAGCTACGAGCAGTACTTC. The rearrangement joins TRBV6-5 to TRBJ2-7; a possible D gene is TRBD2 (6 bases). The CDR3 has 15 amino acids. V lost 6 bases and J 3 bases, leaving 18 bases between the germline ends. Germline V gene lookup returns CDR1 MNHEY and CDR2 SVGAGI.

The genes are TRBV3-1 (or the pseudogene TRBV3-2) and TRBJ2-7, with a weak D call TRBD2 (6 bases). This CDR3 region has 14 residues. The V and J ends lost 1 base and 6 bases respectively, with 13 bases between them. The germline CDR1 and CDR2 sequences are LGHDT and YNNKEL (reference sequence). The CDR3 is CASSQARGGGEQYF. The CDR3 region has the DNA TGTGCCAGCAGCCAAGCGAGGGGAGGAGGCGAGCAGTACTTC.

The chain recombines TRBV30 with TRBJ1-1; 8 nucleotides line up with TRBD1. The CDR3 has 12 amino acids. V lost 3 bases, J lost 10 bases, and 7 bases stayed unmatched. Germline V CDR1 and CDR2: GTSNPN, SVGIG (reference sequence). The CDR3 DNA follows: TGTGCCTGGAGGTCCGACAGGGGTCGAGCTTTCTTT. It specifies CAWRSDRGRAFF.

V is TRBV5-5 and J is TRBJ1-1; 7 bases line up with TRBD1. The CDR3 consists of 16 residues. Germline CDR1 and CDR2: SGHKS and YYEKEE (reference sequence). Unmatched junction bases numbered 10, after V lost 5 bases and J lost 0 bases. This chain's CDR3 is CASSRSGGGLNTEAFF. The CDR3 DNA reads TGTGCCAGCAGTCGATCAGGGGGTGGGCTGAACACTGAAGCTTTCTTT.

V usage is TRBV12-3 or TRBV12-4 and J usage is TRBJ1-5, with D perhaps TRBD1 (6 bases). This CDR3 is built from 12 residues. Trimming stripped 10 bases from V and 2 bases from J, with 9 bases between. In DNA form, the CDR3 reads TGTGCCACTAGACAGGGCAATCAGCCCCAGCATTTT. Its translation is CATRQGNQPQHF.

The chain recombines TRBV24-1 with TRBJ2-7, with a possible D match to TRBD2 (8 bases). Trimming stripped 3 bases from V and 7 bases from J, with 30 bases between. Germline lookup yields CDR1 KGHDR and CDR2 SFDVKD. This CDR3 has 19 residues. The CDR3 DNA reads TGTGCCACCAGTGATCCTCAGGGAGGGGGCAGCGGGGGATTAGAAGAGCAGTACTTC. It specifies CATSDPQGGGSGGLEEQYF.

The V call is TRBV11-2, the J call TRBJ2-5; no clear D gene. The length of the CDR3 is 18 residues. Trimming cost V 3 bases and J 2 bases, with 22 bases left between them. Germline loops: CDR1 SGHAT, CDR2 FQNNGV. CDR3 residues: CASSLGQVGRPLQETQYF. Here the CDR3 DNA reads TGTGCCAGCAGCTTGGGTCAGGTCGGAAGGCCTTTACAAGAGACCCAGTACTTC.

The V gene is TRBV10-3, the J gene TRBJ2-2; D possibly corresponds to TRBD1 (6 bases). CDR3 length equals 15 residues. Germline V CDR1 and CDR2: ENHRY, SYGVKD. V was pared by 5 bases and J by 3 bases, with 13 bases between. CDR3: CAISSTGGDTGELFF. The CDR3 nucleotides are TGTGCCATCAGTAGCACTGGGGGCGACACCGGGGAGCTGTTTTTT.

This sequence joins TRBV9 and TRBJ2-2; D is uncertain. CDR3 length: 14 residues. V was clipped by 1 base and J by 0 bases, with 4 bases between them. From germline, CDR1 is SGDLS and CDR2 YYNGEE. CDR3 sequence: CASSVSSNTGELFF. For the CDR3, the DNA is TGTGCCAGCAGCGTATCGTCGAACACCGGGGAGCTGTTTTTT.

This rearrangement joins TRBV7-2 to TRBJ1-4, with unresolved D. The CDR3 has 15 residues. Trimming left V 4 bases short and J 3 bases short, with 12 bases between. CDR1 and CDR2 (germline): SGHTA, FQGNSA. As DNA, the CDR3 is TGTGCCAGCAGCTGGAGGACGAGGGCTAATGAAAAACTGTTTTTT. Its translation is CASSWRTRANEKLFF.

V is TRBV19 and J is TRBJ2-6; D possibly corresponds to TRBD2 (6 bases). The germline gives CDR1 LNHDA, CDR2 SQIVND (reference sequence). The V end was cut by 2 bases, the J end by 2 bases, with 7 bases between. The CDR3 has 15 residues. The CDR3 loop reads CASSISGAGANVLTF. CDR3 DNA sequence: TGTGCCAGTAGTATATCGGGGGCTGGGGCCAACGTCCTGACTTTC.

J is TRBJ2-1 and V is TRBV23-1; TRBD1 matches at 8 bases. TRBV23-1 is an ORF for which the function is uncertain. Germline trimming cut 1 base from V and 8 bases from J; bases unmatched to any gene: 10. This CDR3 is built from 16 residues. The CDR3 spells CASSQFEGAQGDEQFF. The CDR3 bases are TGCGCCAGCAGTCAATTCGAGGGGGCACAGGGGGATGAGCAGTTCTTC.

CDR3 in amino acids: CSVEVTGVGTEAFF. The CDR3 nucleotides read TGCAGCGTTGAAGTGACAGGGGTCGGAACTGAAGCTTTCTTT. This chain connects TRBV29-1 to TRBJ1-1, with TRBD1 identical over 8 bases. Germline V CDR1 and CDR2: SQVTM, ANQGSEA. J was trimmed by 5 bases and V by 1 base; bases with no gene match: 6. The CDR3 has 14 residues.